This T cell receptor (beta chain) was identified during a study of T cells in Graves' hyperthyroidism and ophthalmopathy. Study-level findings and limits: Ophthalmopathy and stable hyperthyroidism were told apart by a 13 V-J model.

Trimming took off 5 bases at V and 7 bases at J, with 12 bases between the two ends. Germline CDR1 and CDR2: LNHNV and YYDKDF (reference sequence). This CDR3 has 12 residues. Each diagnosis was grounded in clinical symptoms, serum thyroxine and TRAb, thyroid ultrasound, and orbital computed tomography. TCR beta CDR3 regions were amplified from RNA. The HTBI primer set served for first-round RT-PCR of the TCR CDR3. MiXCR, run by TCRdb on the multiplex PCR reads, gives a single entry per CDR3 protein. The table has more than 650,000 distinct CDR3 sequences, 14% seen once. This clonotype was recorded many times. The target antigen is unknown.

The rearrangement links TRBV15 to TRBJ2-7; D remains unclear. The origin of this receptor is a woman in her late teens or twenties with Graves' hyperthyroidism. Sequencing used blood. DNA for the CDR3: TGTGCCACCAGCGTCGTGCCTGGGGAGCAGTACTTC. It yields the protein CATSVVPGEQYF.